Listed below are T cell receptor beta chains from one sample, sequenced in a study of cytomegalovirus exposure and HLA in healthy donors. Only in-frame clones appear in the TCRdb table, and some are missing; sequencing was by immunoSEQ multiplex PCR. The sample lists some 110,000 clones; around 61% were seen once. The sequenced sample was PBMCs. All receptors derive from a woman under 40 in good health and CMV-seronegative. Both conserved end residues are part of each CDR3. The D gene is left open where the match is weak. A row's size may be missing; if present it is once, few, many or a size class.

d_gene	v_gene	len	j_gene	abundance	CDR3nt	CDR3aa
-	TRBV5-5	14	TRBJ1-4	once	TGTGCCAGCAGGGTACAGCAAACTAATGAAAAACTGTTTTTT	CASRVQQTNEKLFF
-	TRBV14	15	TRBJ2-1	-	TGTGCCAGCAGCCAAGTAGCGCTCTCCTACAATGAGCAGTTCTTC	CASSQVALSYNEQFF
-	TRBV12-2	18	TRBJ1-5	-	TGTGCAAGTCGCTTATGGGTGGGGAGGGCAGCCCTCAATCAGCCCCAGCATTTT	CASRLWVGRAALNQPQHF
TRBD2	TRBV9	16	TRBJ2-2	-	TGTGCCAGCAGCCCGAGAGGGGGGACTAGCCCCGGGGAGCTGTTTTTT	CASSPRGGTSPGELFF
TRBD2	TRBV11-2	15	TRBJ2-1	-	TGTGCCAGCAGCTCAACTAGCGGGAGTTACAATGAGCAGTTCTTC	CASSSTSGSYNEQFF
-	TRBV6-6	13	TRBJ2-7	-	TGTGCCAGTACAAAGGACAAAGCCTACGAGCAGTACTTC	CASTKDKAYEQYF
-	TRBV29-1	14	TRBJ2-6	-	TGCAGCGTTGCCCTGGAGTCTGGGGCCAACGTCCTGACTTTC	CSVALESGANVLTF
-	TRBV29-1	13	TRBJ2-1	-	TGCAGCTTTGGCTACGTAACCTACAATGAGCAGTTCTTC	CSFGYVTYNEQFF
TRBD2	TRBV23-1	14	TRBJ2-7	-	TGCGCCAGCAGAGCCGGGACTAGCGGGTACGAGCAGTACTTC	CASRAGTSGYEQYF
-	TRBV5-1	16	TRBJ2-2	-	TGCGCCAGCAGCAGGTCGACTTCAGCGAACACCGGGGAGCTGTTTTTT	CASSRSTSANTGELFF
TRBD2	TRBV27	14	TRBJ2-5	-	TGTGCCAGCAGGCGAGCGGGAGCGGGAGAGACCCAGTACTTC	CASRRAGAGETQYF
TRBD1	TRBV7-8	14	TRBJ2-7	-	TGTGCCAGCGAGTCCGGGACAGGGGCCTACGAGCAGTACTTC	CASESGTGAYEQYF
TRBD1	TRBV5-6	13	TRBJ2-7	few	TGTGCCAGCAGCTTGCGAACAGGGGACGAGCAGTACTTC	CASSLRTGDEQYF
-	TRBV9	16	TRBJ1-1	-	TGTGCCAGCAGCGTAAGCGGTACAGTAATGAACACTGAAGCTTTCTTT	CASSVSGTVMNTEAFF
TRBD2	TRBV7-2	18	TRBJ2-7	few	TGTGCCAGCAGCCCCGGGACTAGCGGGAGGAAGCTCTCCTACGAGCAGTACTTC	CASSPGTSGRKLSYEQYF
TRBD1	TRBV6-1	16	TRBJ2-7	-	TGTGCCAGCAGTGATGGCAGGGGGATTTTATCCTACGAGCAGTACTTC	CASSDGRGILSYEQYF
TRBD2	TRBV5-1	18	TRBJ2-3	few	TGCGCCAGCAGCCACGGACTAGCGGGAGCCTCAACAGGGGATACGCAGTATTTT	CASSHGLAGASTGDTQYF
-	TRBV7-3	15	TRBJ1-1	few	TGTGCCAGCAGCTTAATGGGGCAGGGGAACACTGAAGCTTTCTTT	CASSLMGQGNTEAFF
TRBD2	TRBV27	14	TRBJ2-7	-	TGTGCCAGCATTCTTAGCGGGCCGACCTACGAGCAGTACTTC	CASILSGPTYEQYF
TRBD2	TRBV30	14	TRBJ2-5	-	TGTGCCTGGAGTGGACTAGCGGGAGGAGAGACCCAGTACTTC	CAWSGLAGGETQYF
-	TRBV7-2	15	TRBJ2-1	-	TGTGCCAGCAGCTTAGCGCCCCAGATTCACAATGAGCAGTTCTTC	CASSLAPQIHNEQFF
-	TRBV4-1	16	TRBJ2-1	many	TGCGCCAGCAGCCAAGTGCGGCTAATAAAATACAATGAGCAGTTCTTC	CASSQVRLIKYNEQFF
-	TRBV5-1	14	TRBJ1-4	few	TGCGCCAGCTTAGGGGATGCAACTAATGAAAAACTGTTTTTT	CASLGDATNEKLFF
-	TRBV28	15	TRBJ1-5	-	TGTGCCAGCAGCCCTGGACAGTCAGGCAATCAGCCCCAGCATTTT	CASSPGQSGNQPQHF
-	TRBV4-3	16	TRBJ1-2	-	TGCGCCAGCAGCCAAGAAAAGAGGTACACTAACTATGGCTACACCTTC	CASSQEKRYTNYGYTF
-	TRBV30	13	TRBJ2-1	-	TGTGCCTGGAGTTTGTCTAGCGAGGATGAGCAGTTCTTC	CAWSLSSEDEQFF
TRBD1	TRBV6-6	16	TRBJ1-4	-	TGTGCCAGCAGTTGGGTCCCGACAGGGGGTAATGAAAAACTGTTTTTT	CASSWVPTGGNEKLFF
-	TRBV25-1	14	TRBJ1-5	few	TGTGCCAGCAGTCTCCCAGGAATCAATCAGCCCCAGCATTTT	CASSLPGINQPQHF
-	TRBV6-5	14	TRBJ1-1	few	TGTGCCAGCATGGGGGGTGTGGTGAACACTGAAGCTTTCTTT	CASMGGVVNTEAFF
-	TRBV7-9	14	TRBJ1-4	-	TGTGCCAGCAGCTTGGGGGGAAGTCGGGAAAAACTGTTTTTT	CASSLGGSREKLFF
-	TRBV7-9	16	TRBJ2-7	-	TGTGCCAGCAGCTTAGGGGAAGACAGGAGGTACTACGAGCAGTACTTC	CASSLGEDRRYYEQYF
TRBD2	TRBV28	17	TRBJ2-1	-	TGTGCCAGCAGTTTATTACGTTTGCGGGAGGGGAGCAATGAGCAGTTCTTC	CASSLLRLREGSNEQFF
-	TRBV13	15	TRBJ1-2	-	TGTGCCAGCAGCTTAGGGGGGGCGAGGCACTATGGCTACACCTTC	CASSLGGARHYGYTF
-	TRBV7-6	13	TRBJ1-2	-	TGTGCCAGCAGCTTAGAACAGAACTATGGCTACACCTTC	CASSLEQNYGYTF
-	TRBV18	17	TRBJ2-7	-	TGTGCCAGCTCACCGATCCGGACCGCGACTAACTACTACGAGCAGTACTTC	CASSPIRTATNYYEQYF
-	TRBV14	16	TRBJ2-1	-	TGTGCCAGCAGCCAAGTCCCTCTTAGCTCCTACAATGAGCAGTTCTTC	CASSQVPLSSYNEQFF
TRBD1	TRBV5-1	15	TRBJ2-5	few	TGCGCCAGCAGCTGGGGGGGGACAGGGGCAGAGACCCAGTACTTC	CASSWGGTGAETQYF
-	TRBV4-2	17	TRBJ1-3	few	TGTGCCAGCAGCCAAGAGCCGGTGCGGCACTCTGGAAACACCATATATTTT	CASSQEPVRHSGNTIYF
TRBD2	TRBV9	17	TRBJ2-5	-	TGTGCCAGCAGCCCAGTGAGGGCTAGCGGGAGGGGTGAGACCCAGTACTTC	CASSPVRASGRGETQYF
TRBD2	TRBV14	15	TRBJ2-5	few	TGTGCCAGCAGCCAGTCCCCTAGCGGGGGGGATCTCCGGTACTTC	CASSQSPSGGDLRYF
TRBD2	TRBV9	14	TRBJ2-1	few	TGTGCCAGCAGCGGGACTAGCCAATCCAATGAGCAGTTCTTC	CASSGTSQSNEQFF
-	TRBV11-2	16	TRBJ2-3	-	TGTGCCAGCAGCCCCCTGGGGAGTGGGTCCACAGATACGCAGTATTTT	CASSPLGSGSTDTQYF
TRBD1	TRBV4-3	20	TRBJ1-4	-	TGCGCCAGCAGCCGACGACAGGGGACGGGGAACCTTGCAACTAATGAAAAACTGTTTTTT	CASSRRQGTGNLATNEKLFF
-	TRBV30	15	TRBJ2-1	-	TGTGCCTGGAGTCTAGGTGGGAGGCGGGGCAATGAGCAGTTCTTC	CAWSLGGRRGNEQFF
TRBD1	TRBV14	16	TRBJ2-3	-	TGTGCCAGCAGCCCGCTTGGGGGACAGAGGAGAGATGCGCAGTATTTT	CASSPLGGQRRDAQYF